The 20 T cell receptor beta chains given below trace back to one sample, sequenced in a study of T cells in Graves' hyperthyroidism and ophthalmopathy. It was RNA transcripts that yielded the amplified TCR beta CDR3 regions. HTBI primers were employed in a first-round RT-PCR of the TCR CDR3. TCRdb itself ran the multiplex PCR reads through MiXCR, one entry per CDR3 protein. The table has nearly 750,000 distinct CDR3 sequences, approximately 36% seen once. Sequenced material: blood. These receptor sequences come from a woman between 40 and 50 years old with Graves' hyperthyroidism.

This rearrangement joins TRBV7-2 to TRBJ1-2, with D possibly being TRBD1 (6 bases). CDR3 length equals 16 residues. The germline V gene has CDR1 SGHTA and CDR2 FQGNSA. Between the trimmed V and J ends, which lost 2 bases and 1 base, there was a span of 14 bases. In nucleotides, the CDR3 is TGTGCCAGCAGCTTACCCCTGACAGGTTTTAACTATGGCTACACCTTC. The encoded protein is CASSLPLTGFNYGYTF.

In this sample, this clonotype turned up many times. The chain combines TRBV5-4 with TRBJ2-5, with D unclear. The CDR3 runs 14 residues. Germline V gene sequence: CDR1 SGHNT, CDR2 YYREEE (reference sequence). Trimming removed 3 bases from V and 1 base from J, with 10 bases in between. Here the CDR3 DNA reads TGTGCCAGCAGCTCCCCTTGGGTCCAAGAGACCCAGTACTTC. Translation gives CASSSPWVQETQYF.

CDR3 sequence: CASSLQDGTGIYNEKLFF. Written as DNA, the CDR3 is TGTGCCAGCAGTCTACAGGACGGGACAGGGATCTACAATGAAAAACTGTTTTTT. The J gene is TRBJ1-4, the V gene TRBV6-2 or TRBV6-3; 9 nucleotides line up with TRBD1. The length of the CDR3 is 18 residues. With V trimmed by 5 bases and J by 5 bases, 15 bases remained unmatched. In germline, CDR1 is MNHEY, CDR2 SVGEGT.

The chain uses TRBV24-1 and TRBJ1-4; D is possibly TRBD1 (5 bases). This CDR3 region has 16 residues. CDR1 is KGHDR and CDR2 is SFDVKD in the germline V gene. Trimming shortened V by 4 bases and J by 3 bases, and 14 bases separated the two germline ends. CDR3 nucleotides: TGTGCCACCAGTGAAGGGGAAACTGCAGCTAATGAAAAACTGTTTTTT. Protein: CATSEGETAANEKLFF.

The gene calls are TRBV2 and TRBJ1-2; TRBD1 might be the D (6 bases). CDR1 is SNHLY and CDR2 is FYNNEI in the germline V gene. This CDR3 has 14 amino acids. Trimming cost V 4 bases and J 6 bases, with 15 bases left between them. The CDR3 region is CASSGLGTSNGYTF. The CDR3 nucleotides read TGTGCCAGCAGTGGCCTCGGGACATCCAATGGCTACACCTTC.

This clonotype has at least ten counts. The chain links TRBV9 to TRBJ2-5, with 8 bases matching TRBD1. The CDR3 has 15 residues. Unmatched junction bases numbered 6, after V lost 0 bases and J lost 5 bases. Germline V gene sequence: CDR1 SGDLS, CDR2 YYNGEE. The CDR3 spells CASSVGSGGGETQYF. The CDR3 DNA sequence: TGTGCCAGCAGCGTAGGATCAGGGGGCGGTGAGACCCAGTACTTC.

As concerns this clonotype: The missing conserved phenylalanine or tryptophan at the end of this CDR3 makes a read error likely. The CDR3 here is CASSEPGINEKLFL. Here the CDR3 DNA reads TGTGCCAGCAGTGAACCGGGGATAAATGAAAAACTGTTTCTT. V gene TRBV2 combines with J gene TRBJ1-4; D is uncertain. CDR1 is SNHLY, CDR2 FYNNEI, per germline. Trimming removed 2 bases at V and 5 bases at J, with 9 bases between. The CDR3 spans 14 residues.

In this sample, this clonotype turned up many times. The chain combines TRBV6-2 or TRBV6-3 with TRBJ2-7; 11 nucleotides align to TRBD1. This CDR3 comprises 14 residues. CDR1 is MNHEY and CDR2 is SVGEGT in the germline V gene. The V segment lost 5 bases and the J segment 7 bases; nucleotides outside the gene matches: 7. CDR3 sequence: CASSDGQGAGEQYF. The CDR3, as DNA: TGTGCCAGCAGTGACGGACAGGGGGCAGGAGAGCAGTACTTC.

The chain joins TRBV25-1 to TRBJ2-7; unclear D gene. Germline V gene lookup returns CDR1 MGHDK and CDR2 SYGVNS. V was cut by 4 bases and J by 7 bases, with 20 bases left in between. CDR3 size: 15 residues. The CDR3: CASSVGYRNYNEQYF. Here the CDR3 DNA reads TGTGCCAGCAGTGTTGGTTATAGAAACTACAATGAGCAGTACTTC.

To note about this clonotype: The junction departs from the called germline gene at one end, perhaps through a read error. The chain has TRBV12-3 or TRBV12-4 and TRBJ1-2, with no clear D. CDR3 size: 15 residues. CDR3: CASSRLGGTPFLCAF. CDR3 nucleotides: TGTGCCAGCAGCCGACTTGGAGGCACCCCCTTTTTGTGCGCCTTC.

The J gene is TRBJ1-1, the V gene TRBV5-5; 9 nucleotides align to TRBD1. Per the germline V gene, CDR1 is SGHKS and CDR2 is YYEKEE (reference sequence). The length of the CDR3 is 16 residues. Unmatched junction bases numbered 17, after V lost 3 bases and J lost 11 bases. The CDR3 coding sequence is TGTGCCAGCAGCTACCTCGGAGGACAGGGGAAAGTACGGGCTTTCTTT. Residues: CASSYLGGQGKVRAFF.

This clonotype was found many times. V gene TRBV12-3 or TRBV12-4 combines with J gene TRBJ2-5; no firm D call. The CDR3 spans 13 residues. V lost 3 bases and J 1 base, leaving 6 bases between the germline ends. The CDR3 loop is CASSFSIQETQYF. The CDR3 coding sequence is TGTGCCAGCAGTTTCTCGATCCAAGAGACCCAGTACTTC.

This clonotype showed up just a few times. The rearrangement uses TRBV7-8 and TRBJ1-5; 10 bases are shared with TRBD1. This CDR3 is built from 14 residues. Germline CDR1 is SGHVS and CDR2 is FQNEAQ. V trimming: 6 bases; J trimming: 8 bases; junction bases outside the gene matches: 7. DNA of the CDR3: TGTGCCAGCAGTCCTGGGACAGGGGAGAAGCCCCAGCATTTT. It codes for CASSPGTGEKPQHF.

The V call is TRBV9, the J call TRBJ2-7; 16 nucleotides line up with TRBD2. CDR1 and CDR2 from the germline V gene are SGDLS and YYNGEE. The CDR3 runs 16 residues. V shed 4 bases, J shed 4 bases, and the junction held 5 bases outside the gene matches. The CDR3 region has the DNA TGTGCCAGCAGCCCTAAGGGACTAGCGGGAGGGTACGAGCAGTACTTC. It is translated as CASSPKGLAGGYEQYF.

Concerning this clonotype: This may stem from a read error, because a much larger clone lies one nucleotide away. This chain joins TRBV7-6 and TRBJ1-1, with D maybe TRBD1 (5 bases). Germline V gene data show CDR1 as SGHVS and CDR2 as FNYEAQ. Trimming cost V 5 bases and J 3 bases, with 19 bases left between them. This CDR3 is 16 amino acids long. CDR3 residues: CASSPSRVQGDTEAFF. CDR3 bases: TGTGCCAGCAGCCCCTCGAGGGTCCAGGGAGACACTGAAGCTTTCTTT.

The CDR3 spells CASSYRLGQGALVGTEAFF. CDR3 DNA sequence: TGTGCCAGCAGTTACCGCCTGGGACAGGGGGCATTGGTGGGCACTGAAGCTTTCTTT. The chain recombines TRBV2 with TRBJ1-1; 12 bases are a match to TRBD1. The CDR3 is 19 residues long. Unmatched junction bases numbered 17, after V lost 5 bases and J lost 4 bases. Germline values: CDR1 SNHLY, CDR2 FYNNEI.

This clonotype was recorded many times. The CDR3 reads CASSYRLGAGANVLTF. CDR3 coding DNA: TGTGCCAGCAGCTACCGGTTGGGGGCTGGGGCCAACGTCCTGACTTTC. V and J are TRBV11-2 and TRBJ2-6; D possibly uses TRBD1 or TRBD2 (5 bases each). The CDR3 is 16 amino acids. V lost 4 bases to trimming and J lost 2 bases, with 12 bases between them. Germline V CDR1 and CDR2: SGHAT, FQNNGV.

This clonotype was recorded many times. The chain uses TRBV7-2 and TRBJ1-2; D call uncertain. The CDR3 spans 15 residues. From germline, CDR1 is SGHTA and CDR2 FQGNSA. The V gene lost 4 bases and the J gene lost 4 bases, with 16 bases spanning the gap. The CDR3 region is CASSSDSGFSYGYTF. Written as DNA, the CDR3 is TGTGCCAGCAGCTCCGATTCGGGATTTTCCTATGGCTACACCTTC.

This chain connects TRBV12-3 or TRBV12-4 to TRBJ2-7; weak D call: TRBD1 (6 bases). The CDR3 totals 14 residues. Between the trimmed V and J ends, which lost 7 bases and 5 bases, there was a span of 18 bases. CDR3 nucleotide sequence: TGTGCCAGCAACTTTCAGGGGCCTCTAAACGAGCAGTACTTC. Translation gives CASNFQGPLNEQYF.

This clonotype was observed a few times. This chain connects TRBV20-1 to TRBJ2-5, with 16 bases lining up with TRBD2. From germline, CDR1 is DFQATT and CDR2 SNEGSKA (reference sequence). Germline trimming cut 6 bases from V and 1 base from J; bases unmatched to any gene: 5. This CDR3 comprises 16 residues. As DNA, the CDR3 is TGCAGTGCAACGGGACTAGCGGGGGGGACCCAAGAGACCCAGTACTTC. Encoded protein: CSATGLAGGTQETQYF.